This T cell receptor beta chain comes out of a study of blood T cell repertoires in COVID-19. Method: immunoSEQ multiplex PCR; TCRdb's copy keeps in-frame clones and lacks some. The data contain about 180,000 clones, 75% to 90% of them singletons. The germline V gene has CDR1 SGHRS and CDR2 YFSETQ. The CDR3 runs to 15 residues. V dropped 0 bases and J dropped 3 bases, with 11 bases sitting between them. This receptor was taken from a woman aged 40 to 50 with COVID-19, enrolled during active disease. The chain joins TRBV5-1 to TRBJ2-3, with D possibly TRBD2 on 6 matching bases. The sequencing sample was made of peripheral blood. The CDR3 nucleotides read TGCGCCAGCAGCTTGGTAGCGGAAGGAACAGATACGCAGTATTTT. Translated: CASSLVAEGTDTQYF.